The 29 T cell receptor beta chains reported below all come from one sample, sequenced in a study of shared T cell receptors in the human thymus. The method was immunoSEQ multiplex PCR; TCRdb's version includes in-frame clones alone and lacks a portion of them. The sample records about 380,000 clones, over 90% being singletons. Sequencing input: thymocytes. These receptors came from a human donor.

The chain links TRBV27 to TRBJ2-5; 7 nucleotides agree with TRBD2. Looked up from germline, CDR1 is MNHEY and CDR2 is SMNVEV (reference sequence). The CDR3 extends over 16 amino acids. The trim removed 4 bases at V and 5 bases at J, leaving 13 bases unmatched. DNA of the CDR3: TGTGCCAGCAGTTCCCCGGGACTACAAGGGCGTGAGACCCAGTACTTC. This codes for CASSSPGLQGRETQYF.

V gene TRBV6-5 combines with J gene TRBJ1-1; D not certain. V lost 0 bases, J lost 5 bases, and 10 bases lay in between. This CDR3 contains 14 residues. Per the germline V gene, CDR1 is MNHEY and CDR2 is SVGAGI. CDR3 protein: CASSYSVLGTEAFF. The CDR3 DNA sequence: TGTGCCAGCAGTTACTCGGTCTTAGGGACTGAAGCTTTCTTT.

In DNA, the CDR3 is TGTGCCAGCACGGCCAGGGGGGACACAGATACGCAGTATTTT. As protein: CASTARGDTDTQYF. V is TRBV27 and J is TRBJ2-3; weak D call: TRBD1 (7 bases). This CDR3 comprises 14 residues. Germline CDR1 MNHEY, CDR2 SMNVEV (reference sequence). Trimming stripped 7 bases from V and 2 bases from J, with 13 bases between.

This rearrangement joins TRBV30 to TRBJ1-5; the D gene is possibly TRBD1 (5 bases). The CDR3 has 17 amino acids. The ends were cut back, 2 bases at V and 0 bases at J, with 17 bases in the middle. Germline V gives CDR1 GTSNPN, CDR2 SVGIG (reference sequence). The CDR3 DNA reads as TGTGCCTGGAGTACAGGCCCCGGGGGGTATAGCAATCAGCCCCAGCATTTT. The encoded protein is CAWSTGPGGYSNQPQHF. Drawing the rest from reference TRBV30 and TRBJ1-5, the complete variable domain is SQTIHQWPATLVQPVGSPLSLECTVEGTSNPNLYWYRQAAGRGLQLLFYSVGIGQISSEVPQNLSASRPQDRQFILSSKKLLLSDSGFYLCAWSTGPGGYSNQPQHFGDGTRLSIL.

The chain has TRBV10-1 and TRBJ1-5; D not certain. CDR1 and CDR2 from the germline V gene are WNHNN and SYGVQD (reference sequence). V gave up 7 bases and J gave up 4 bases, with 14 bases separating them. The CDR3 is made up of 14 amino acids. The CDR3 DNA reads TGCGCCAGCAATCCGGGTCCTCGGAATCAGCCCCAGCATTTT. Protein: CASNPGPRNQPQHF.

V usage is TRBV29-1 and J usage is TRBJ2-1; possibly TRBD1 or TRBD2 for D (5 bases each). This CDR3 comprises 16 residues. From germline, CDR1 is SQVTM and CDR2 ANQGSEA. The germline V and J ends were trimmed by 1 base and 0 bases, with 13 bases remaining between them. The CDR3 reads CSVEGGPSHSYNEQFF. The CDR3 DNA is TGCAGCGTTGAAGGGGGCCCTAGCCACTCCTACAATGAGCAGTTCTTC.

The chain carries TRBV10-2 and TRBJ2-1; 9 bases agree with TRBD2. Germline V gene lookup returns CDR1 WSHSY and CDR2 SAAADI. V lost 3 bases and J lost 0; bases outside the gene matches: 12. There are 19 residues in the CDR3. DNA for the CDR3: TGCGCCAGCAGTGAAAGGTTTAAGCGGGAGGACTTCTCCTACAATGAGCAGTTCTTC. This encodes CASSERFKREDFSYNEQFF.

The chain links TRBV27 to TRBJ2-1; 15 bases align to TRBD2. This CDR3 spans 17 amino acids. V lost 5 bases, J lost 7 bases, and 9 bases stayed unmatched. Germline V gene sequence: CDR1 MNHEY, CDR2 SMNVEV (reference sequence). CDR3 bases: TGTGCCAGCAGTCTCGGACTAGCGGGAGGGCCAGGGAATGAGCAGTTCTTC. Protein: CASSLGLAGGPGNEQFF.

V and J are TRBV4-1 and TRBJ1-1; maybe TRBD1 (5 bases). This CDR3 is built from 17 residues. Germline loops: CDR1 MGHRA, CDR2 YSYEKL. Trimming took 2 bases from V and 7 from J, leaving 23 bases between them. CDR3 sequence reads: CASSQTPSGTSGGEAFF. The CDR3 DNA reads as TGCGCCAGCAGCCAAACTCCCTCCGGGACCTCGGGGGGTGAAGCTTTCTTT.

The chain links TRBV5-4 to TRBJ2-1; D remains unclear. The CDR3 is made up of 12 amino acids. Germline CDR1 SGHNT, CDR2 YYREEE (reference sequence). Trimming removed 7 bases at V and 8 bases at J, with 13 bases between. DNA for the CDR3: TGTGCCAGCGGCCCCAAGGTCGATGAGCAGTTCTTC. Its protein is CASGPKVDEQFF.

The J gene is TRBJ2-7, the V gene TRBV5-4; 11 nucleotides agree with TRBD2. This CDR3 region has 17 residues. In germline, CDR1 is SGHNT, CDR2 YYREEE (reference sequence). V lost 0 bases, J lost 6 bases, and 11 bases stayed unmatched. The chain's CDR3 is CASSLGGLAGGPCEQYF. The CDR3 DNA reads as TGTGCCAGCAGCTTGGGGGGTTTAGCGGGAGGGCCTTGCGAGCAGTACTTC.

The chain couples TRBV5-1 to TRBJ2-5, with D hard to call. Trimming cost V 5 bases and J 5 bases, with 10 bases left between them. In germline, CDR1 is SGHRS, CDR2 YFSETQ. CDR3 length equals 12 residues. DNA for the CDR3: TGCGCCAGCAGTTCCCCCCGGGAGACCCAGTACTTC. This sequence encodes CASSSPRETQYF.

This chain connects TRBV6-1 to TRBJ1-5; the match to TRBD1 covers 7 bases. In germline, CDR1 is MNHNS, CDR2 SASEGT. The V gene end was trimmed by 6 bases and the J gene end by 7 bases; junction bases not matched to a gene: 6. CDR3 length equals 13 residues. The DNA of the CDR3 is TGTGCCAGCAGCGGGACAGTAGGGCAGCCCCAGCATTTT. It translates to CASSGTVGQPQHF.

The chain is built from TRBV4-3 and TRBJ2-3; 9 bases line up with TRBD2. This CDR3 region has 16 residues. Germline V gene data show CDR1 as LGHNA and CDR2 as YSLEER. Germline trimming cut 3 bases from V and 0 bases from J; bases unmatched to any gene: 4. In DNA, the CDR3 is TGCGCCAGCAGCCAGTATAGCGGGAGAAGCACAGATACGCAGTATTTT. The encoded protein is CASSQYSGRSTDTQYF.

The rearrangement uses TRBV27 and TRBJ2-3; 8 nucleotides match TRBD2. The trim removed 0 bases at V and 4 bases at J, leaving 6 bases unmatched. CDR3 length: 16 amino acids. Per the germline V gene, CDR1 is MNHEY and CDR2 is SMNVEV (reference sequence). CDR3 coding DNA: TGTGCCAGCAGTTTATCGTACCGGGAGGGTTCAGATACGCAGTATTTT. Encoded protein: CASSLSYREGSDTQYF.

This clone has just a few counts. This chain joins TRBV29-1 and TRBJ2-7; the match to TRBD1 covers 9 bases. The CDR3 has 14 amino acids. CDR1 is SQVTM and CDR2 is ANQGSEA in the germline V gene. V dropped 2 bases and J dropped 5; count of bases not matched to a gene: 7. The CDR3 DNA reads TGCAGCGTTGAAAGTTTACAGGGGGCACACGAGCAGTACTTC. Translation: CSVESLQGAHEQYF.

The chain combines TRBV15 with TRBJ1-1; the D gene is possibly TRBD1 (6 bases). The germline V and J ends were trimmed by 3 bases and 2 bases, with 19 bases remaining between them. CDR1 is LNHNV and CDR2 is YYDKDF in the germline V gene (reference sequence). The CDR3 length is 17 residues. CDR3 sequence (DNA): TGTGCCACCAGCAGCCGAGGACAGAGAGCATTCAACACTGAAGCTTTCTTT. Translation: CATSSRGQRAFNTEAFF.

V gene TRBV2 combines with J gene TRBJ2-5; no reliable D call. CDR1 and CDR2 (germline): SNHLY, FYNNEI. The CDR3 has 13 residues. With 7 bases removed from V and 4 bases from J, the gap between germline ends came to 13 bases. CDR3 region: CASNGSSGETQYF. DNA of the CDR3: TGTGCCAGCAACGGCTCATCAGGAGAGACCCAGTACTTC.

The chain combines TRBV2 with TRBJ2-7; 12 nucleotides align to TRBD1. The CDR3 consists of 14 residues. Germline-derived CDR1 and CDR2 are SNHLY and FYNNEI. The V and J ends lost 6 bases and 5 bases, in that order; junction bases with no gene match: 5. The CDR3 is CASRTGTGGDEQYF. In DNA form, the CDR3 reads TGTGCCAGCAGAACCGGGACAGGGGGCGACGAGCAGTACTTC.

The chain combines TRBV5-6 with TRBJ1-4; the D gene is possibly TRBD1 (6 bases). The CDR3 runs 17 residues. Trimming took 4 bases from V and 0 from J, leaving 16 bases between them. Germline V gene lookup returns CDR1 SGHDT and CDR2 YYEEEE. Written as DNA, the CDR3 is TGTGCCAGCAGCACTAGTGGACAGAGCTCAACTAATGAAAAACTGTTTTTT. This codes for CASSTSGQSSTNEKLFF. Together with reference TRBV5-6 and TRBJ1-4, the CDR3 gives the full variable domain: DAGVTQSPTHLIKTRGQQVTLRCSPKSGHDTVSWYQQALGQGPQFIFQYYEEEERQRGNFPDRFSGHQFPNYSSELNVNALLLGDSALYLCASSTSGQSSTNEKLFFGSGTQLSVL.

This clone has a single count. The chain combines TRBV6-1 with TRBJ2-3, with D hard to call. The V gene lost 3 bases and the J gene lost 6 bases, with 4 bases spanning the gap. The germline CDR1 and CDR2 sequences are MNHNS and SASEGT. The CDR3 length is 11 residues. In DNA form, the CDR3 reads TGTGCCAGCAGTGACAGGGATACGCAGTATTTT. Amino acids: CASSDRDTQYF.

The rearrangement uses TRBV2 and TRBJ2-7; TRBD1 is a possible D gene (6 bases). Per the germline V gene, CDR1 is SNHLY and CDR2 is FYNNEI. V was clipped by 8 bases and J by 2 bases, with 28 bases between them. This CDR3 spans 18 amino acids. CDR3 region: CASGPTSGASANAYEQYF. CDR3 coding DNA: TGTGCCAGCGGCCCCACCTCAGGGGCTAGTGCGAACGCCTACGAGCAGTACTTC.

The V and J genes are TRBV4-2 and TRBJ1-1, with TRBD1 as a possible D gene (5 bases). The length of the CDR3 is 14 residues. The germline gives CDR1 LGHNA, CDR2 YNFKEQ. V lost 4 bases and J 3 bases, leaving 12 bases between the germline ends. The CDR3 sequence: CASSPSGVDTEAFF. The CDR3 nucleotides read TGTGCCAGCAGCCCCTCGGGGGTGGACACTGAAGCTTTCTTT.

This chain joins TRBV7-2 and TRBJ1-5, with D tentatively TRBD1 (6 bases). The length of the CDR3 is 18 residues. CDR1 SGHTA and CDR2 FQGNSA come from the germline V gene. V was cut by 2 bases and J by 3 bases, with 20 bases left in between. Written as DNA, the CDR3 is TGTGCCAGCAGCTTAAAGGGGGGCGCAGGGTCCACCAATCAGCCCCAGCATTTT. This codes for CASSLKGGAGSTNQPQHF.

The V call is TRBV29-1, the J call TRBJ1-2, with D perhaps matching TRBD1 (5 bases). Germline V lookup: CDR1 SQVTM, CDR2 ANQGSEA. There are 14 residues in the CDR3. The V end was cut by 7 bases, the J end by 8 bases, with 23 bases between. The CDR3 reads CSGRPQWGGEGYTF. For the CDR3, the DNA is TGCAGCGGCCGCCCTCAGTGGGGGGGGGAAGGCTACACCTTC.

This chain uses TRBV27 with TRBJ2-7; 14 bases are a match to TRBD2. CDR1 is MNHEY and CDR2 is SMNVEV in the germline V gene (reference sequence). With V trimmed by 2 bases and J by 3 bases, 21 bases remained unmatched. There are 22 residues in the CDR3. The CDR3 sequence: CASSLRTSGRIRLKAVDYEQYF. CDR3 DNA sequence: TGTGCCAGCAGTTTACGGACTAGCGGGAGGATTCGCCTAAAAGCCGTGGACTACGAGCAGTACTTC.

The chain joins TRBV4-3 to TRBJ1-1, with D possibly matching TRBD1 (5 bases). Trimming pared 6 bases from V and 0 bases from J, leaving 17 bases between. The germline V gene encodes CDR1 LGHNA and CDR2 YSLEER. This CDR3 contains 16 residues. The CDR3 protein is CASSLWVWGMNTEAFF. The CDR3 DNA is TGCGCCAGCAGTTTGTGGGTTTGGGGGATGAACACTGAAGCTTTCTTT.

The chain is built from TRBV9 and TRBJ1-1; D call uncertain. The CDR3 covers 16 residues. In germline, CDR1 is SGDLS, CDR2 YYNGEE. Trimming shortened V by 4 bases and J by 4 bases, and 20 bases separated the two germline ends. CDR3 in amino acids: CASSTKPLQTGTEAFF. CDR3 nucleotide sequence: TGTGCCAGCAGCACGAAACCCCTACAGACGGGCACTGAAGCTTTCTTT.

CDR3 sequence reads: CASSEADRPRHGYTF. CDR3 nucleotide sequence: TGTGCCAGCAGTGAAGCTGACAGGCCGCGCCATGGCTACACCTTC. J is TRBJ1-2 and V is TRBV6-1, with a weak D call TRBD1 (6 bases). V dropped 0 bases and J dropped 6 bases, with 14 bases sitting between them. The germline gives CDR1 MNHNS, CDR2 SASEGT. The CDR3 consists of 15 residues.